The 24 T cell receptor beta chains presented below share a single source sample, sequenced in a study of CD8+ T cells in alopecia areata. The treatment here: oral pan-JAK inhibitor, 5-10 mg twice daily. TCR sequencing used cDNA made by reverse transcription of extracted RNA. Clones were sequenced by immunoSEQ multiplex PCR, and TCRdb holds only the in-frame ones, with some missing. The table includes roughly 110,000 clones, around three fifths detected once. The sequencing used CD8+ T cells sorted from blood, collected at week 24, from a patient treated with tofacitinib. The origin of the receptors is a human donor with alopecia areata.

The CDR3 region has the DNA TGTGCCAGCAGTGAAGGAGATGAGCAGTTCTTC. Translating it yields CASSEGDEQFF. This chain uses TRBV2 with TRBJ2-1; D gene unclear. The ends were cut back, 1 base at V and 8 bases at J, with 3 bases in the middle. The CDR3 is 11 amino acids. CDR1 is SNHLY and CDR2 is FYNNEI in the germline V gene.

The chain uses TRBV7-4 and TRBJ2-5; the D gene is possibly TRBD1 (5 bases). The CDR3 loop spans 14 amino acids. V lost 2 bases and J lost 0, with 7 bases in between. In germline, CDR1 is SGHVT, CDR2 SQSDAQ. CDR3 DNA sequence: TGTGCCAGCAGCTTAATCAGGGACCAAGAGACCCAGTACTTC. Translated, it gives CASSLIRDQETQYF.

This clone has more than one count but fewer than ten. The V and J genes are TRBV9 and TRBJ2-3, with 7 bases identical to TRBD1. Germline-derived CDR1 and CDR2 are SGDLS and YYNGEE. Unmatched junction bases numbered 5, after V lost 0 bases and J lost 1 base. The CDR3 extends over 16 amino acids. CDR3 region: CASSVDRGQGTDTQYF. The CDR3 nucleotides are TGTGCCAGCAGCGTAGACAGGGGCCAGGGCACAGATACGCAGTATTTT.

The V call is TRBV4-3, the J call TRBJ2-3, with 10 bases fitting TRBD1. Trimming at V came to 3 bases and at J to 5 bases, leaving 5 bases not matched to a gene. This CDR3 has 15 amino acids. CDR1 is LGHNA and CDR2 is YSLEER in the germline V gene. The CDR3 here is CASSQTGGSRDTQYF. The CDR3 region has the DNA TGCGCCAGCAGCCAGACAGGGGGCTCACGAGATACGCAGTATTTT.

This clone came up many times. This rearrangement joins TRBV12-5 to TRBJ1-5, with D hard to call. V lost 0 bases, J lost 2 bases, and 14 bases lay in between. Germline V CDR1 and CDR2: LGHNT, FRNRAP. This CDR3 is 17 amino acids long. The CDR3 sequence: CASGLVLGGVGNQPQHF. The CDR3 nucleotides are TGTGCTAGTGGTTTGGTACTCGGAGGCGTCGGCAATCAGCCCCAGCATTTT. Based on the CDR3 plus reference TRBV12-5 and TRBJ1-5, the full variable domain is DARVTQTPRHKVTEMGQEVTMRCQPILGHNTVFWYRQTMMQGLELLAYFRNRAPLDDSGMPKDRFSAEMPDATLATLKIQPSEPRDSAVYFCASGLVLGGVGNQPQHFGDGTRLSIL.

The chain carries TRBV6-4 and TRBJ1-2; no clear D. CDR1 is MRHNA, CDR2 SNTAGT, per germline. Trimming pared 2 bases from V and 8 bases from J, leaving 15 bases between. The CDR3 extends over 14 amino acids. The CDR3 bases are TGTGCCAGCAGTGACGGGGATAGACTTTCCGGCTACACCTTC. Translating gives CASSDGDRLSGYTF.

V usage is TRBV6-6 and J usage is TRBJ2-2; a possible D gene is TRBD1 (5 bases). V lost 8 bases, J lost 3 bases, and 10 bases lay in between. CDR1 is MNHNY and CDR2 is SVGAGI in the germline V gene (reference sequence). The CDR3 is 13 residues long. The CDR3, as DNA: TGTGCCAGCGAGGACAAACACACCGGGGAGCTGTTTTTT. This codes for CASEDKHTGELFF.

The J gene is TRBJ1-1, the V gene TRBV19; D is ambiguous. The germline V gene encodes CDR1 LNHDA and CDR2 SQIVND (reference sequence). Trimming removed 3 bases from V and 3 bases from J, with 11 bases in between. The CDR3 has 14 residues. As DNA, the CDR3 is TGTGCCAGTAGTATTAGTAAGGGAGACACTGAAGCTTTCTTT. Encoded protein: CASSISKGDTEAFF.

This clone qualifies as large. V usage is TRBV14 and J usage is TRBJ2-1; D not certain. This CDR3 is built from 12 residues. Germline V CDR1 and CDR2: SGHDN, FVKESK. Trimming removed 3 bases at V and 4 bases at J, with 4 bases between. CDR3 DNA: TGTGCCAGCAGCCACACTTACAATGAGCAGTTCTTC. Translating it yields CASSHTYNEQFF.

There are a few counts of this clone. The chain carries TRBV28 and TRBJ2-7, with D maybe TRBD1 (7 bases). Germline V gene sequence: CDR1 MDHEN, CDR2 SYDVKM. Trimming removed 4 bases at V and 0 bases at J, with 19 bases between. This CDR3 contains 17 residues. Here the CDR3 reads CASSSDRRGPSSYEQYF. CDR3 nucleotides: TGTGCCAGCAGTTCCGATAGGAGGGGGCCGAGCTCCTACGAGCAGTACTTC.

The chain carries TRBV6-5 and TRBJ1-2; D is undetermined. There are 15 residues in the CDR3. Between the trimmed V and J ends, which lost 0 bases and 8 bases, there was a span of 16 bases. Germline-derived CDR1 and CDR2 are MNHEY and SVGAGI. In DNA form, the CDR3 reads TGTGCCAGCAGTTACTCTGTCTCGAGTTCTAAGGGCTACACCTTC. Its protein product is CASSYSVSSSKGYTF.

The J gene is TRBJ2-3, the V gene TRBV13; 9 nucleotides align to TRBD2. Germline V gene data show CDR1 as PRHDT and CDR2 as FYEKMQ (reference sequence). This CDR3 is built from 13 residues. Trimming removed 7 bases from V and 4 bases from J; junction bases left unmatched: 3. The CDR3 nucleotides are TGTGCCAGCAACGCGGGGGGGCCAGATACGCAGTATTTT. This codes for CASNAGGPDTQYF.

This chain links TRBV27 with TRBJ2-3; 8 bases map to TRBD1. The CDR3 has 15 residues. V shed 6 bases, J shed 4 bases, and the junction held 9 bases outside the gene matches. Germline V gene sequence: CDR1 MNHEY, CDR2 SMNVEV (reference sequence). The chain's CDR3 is CASRVSDRAPDTQYF. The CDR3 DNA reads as TGTGCCAGCAGGGTATCGGACAGGGCCCCAGATACGCAGTATTTT.

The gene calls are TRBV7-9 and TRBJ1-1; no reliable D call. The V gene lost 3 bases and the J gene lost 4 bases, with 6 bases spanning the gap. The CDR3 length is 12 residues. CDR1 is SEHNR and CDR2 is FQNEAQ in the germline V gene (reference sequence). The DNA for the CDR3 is TGTGCCAGCAGCTTGCGGGGCACTGAAGCTTTCTTT. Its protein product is CASSLRGTEAFF.

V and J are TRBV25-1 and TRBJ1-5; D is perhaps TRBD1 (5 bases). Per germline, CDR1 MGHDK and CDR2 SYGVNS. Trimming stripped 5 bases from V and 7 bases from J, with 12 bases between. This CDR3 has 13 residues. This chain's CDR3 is CASSTQGGQPQHF. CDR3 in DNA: TGTGCCAGCAGTACGCAGGGTGGCCAGCCCCAGCATTTT.

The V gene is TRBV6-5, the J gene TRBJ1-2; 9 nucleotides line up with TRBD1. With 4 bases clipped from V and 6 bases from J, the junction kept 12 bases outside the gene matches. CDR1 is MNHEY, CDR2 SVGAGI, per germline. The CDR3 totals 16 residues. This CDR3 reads CASSSAGTGNYNGYTF. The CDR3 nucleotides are TGTGCCAGCAGTTCAGCCGGGACAGGGAACTATAATGGCTACACCTTC.

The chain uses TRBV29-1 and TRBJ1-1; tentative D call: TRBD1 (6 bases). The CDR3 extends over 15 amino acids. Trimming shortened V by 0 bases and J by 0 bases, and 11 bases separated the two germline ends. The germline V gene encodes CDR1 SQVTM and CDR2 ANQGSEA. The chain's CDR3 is CSVEDRTGMNTEAFF. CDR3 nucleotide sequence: TGCAGCGTTGAAGACCGAACAGGGATGAACACTGAAGCTTTCTTT.

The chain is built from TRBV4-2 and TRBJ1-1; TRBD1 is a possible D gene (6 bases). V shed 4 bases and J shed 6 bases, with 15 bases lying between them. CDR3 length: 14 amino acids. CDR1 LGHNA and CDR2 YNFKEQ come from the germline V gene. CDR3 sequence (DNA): TGTGCCAGCAGCCCGGGGGGCAGTTTGGCTGAAGCTTTCTTT. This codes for CASSPGGSLAEAFF.

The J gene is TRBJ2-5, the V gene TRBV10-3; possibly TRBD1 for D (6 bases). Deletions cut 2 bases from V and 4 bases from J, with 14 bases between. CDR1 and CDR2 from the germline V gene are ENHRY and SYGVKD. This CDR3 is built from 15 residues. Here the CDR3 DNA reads TGTGCCATCAGTGAGCGGTACAGGGACGGAGAGACCCAGTACTTC. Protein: CAISERYRDGETQYF.

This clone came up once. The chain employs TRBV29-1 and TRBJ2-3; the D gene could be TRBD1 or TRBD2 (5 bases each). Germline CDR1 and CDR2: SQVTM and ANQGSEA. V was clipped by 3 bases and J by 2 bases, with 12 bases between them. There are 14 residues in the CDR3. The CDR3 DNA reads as TGCAGCGTTGAGCAGGGACGGATCACAGATACGCAGTATTTT. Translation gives CSVEQGRITDTQYF.

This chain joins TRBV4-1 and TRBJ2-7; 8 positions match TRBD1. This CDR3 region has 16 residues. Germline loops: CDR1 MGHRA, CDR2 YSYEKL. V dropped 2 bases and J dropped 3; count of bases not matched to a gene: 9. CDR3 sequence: CASSQFYPGQGYEQYF. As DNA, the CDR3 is TGCGCCAGCAGCCAATTTTACCCCGGACAGGGCTACGAGCAGTACTTC.

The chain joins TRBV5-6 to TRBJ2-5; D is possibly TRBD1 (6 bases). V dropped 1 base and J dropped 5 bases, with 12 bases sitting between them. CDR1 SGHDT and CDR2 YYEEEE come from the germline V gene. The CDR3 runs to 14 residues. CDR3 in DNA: TGTGCCAGCAGCTTGTACTACCAGGGGGAGACCCAGTACTTC. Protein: CASSLYYQGETQYF.

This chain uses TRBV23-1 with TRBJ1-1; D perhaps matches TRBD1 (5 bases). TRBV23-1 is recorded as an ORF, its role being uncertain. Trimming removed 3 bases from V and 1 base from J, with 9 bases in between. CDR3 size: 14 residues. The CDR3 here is CASSQGVSNTEAFF. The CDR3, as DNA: TGCGCCAGCAGTCAGGGGGTCTCGAACACTGAAGCTTTCTTT.

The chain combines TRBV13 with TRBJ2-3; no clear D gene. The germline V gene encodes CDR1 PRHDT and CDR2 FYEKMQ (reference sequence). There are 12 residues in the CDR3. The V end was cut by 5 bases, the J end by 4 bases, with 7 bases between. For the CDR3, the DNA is TGTGCCAGCAGCATTAAGCCAGATACGCAGTATTTT. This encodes CASSIKPDTQYF.